The T cell receptor (beta chain) under discussion was sequenced for a study of blood T cell repertoires in COVID-19. The repertoire was sequenced with immunoSEQ multiplex PCR; TCRdb's copy has only in-frame clones and lacks some. Of some 170,000 clones detected, about 90% appear once; the ten largest clones hold 0.95% to 1.5%. CDR3 size: 13 residues. The germline V and J ends were trimmed by 2 bases and 3 bases, with 9 bases remaining between them. The V gene's germline CDR1 is SGHRS and CDR2 YFSETQ. This chain uses TRBV5-1 with TRBJ2-7; the D is unclear. The sequence was obtained from a human donor with acute COVID-19. The donor label of this sample is uncertain. Material for sequencing was PBMCs or T cells enriched from blood (not recorded which). The CDR3 protein is CASSLRHNYEQYF. The CDR3 nucleotides read TGCGCCAGCAGCTTACGACATAACTACGAGCAGTACTTC.